Following are 25 T cell receptor beta chains from one sample sequenced in a study of T-cell memory formation after mild COVID-19. Via MiXCR, TCRdb re-called the 5' RACE reads, giving one row per CDR3 protein. Of roughly 89,000 distinct CDR3 sequences in the sample, approximately 13% were seen once. The sample consisted of PBMCs or a T cell subset sorted from them (not recorded which). The receptors stem from an adult woman who had mild COVID-19 (a few samples of this study predate the infection). Cell type and time point are not known.

The chain combines TRBV2 with TRBJ1-1, with D maybe TRBD1 (6 bases). The CDR3 length is 15 residues. V lost 7 bases and J lost 7, with 22 bases in between. The germline gives CDR1 SNHLY, CDR2 FYNNEI. CDR3 protein: CASTTKGGGGDEAFF. In nucleotides, the CDR3 is TGTGCCAGCACCACGAAGGGGGGGGGAGGCGATGAAGCTTTCTTT.

This clonotype occurred a few times. J is TRBJ2-2 and V is TRBV19; D not resolved. CDR1 LNHDA and CDR2 SQIVND come from the germline V gene (reference sequence). Trimming took 3 bases from V and 6 from J, leaving 8 bases between them. This CDR3 spans 13 amino acids. The CDR3 loop reads CASSIYTPGELFF. The CDR3 region has the DNA TGTGCCAGTAGTATTTATACTCCCGGGGAGCTGTTTTTT. The whole variable domain, filled in from reference TRBV19 and TRBJ2-2, reads DGGITQSPKYLFRKEGQNVTLSCEQNLNHDAMYWYRQDPGQGLRLIYYSQIVNDFQKGDIAEGYSVSREKKESFPLTVTSAQKNPTAFYLCASSIYTPGELFFGEGSRLTVL.

The chain links TRBV4-1 to TRBJ2-3; either TRBD1 or TRBD2 may fit D (5 bases each). Germline V gives CDR1 MGHRA, CDR2 YSYEKL. The germline V and J ends were trimmed by 1 base and 4 bases, with 15 bases remaining between them. CDR3 length: 16 amino acids. The CDR3 DNA is TGCGCCAGCAGCCAAGTTTCAGCGGCCAGGGCAGATACGCAGTATTTT. Its translation: CASSQVSAARADTQYF.

This clonotype occurred a few times. This chain links TRBV6-1 with TRBJ2-2; D possibly corresponds to TRBD2 (6 bases). This CDR3 contains 13 residues. V lost 8 bases, J lost 1 base, and 8 bases lay in between. From germline, CDR1 is MNHNS and CDR2 SASEGT. Here the CDR3 reads CASWDLNTGELFF. CDR3 nucleotide sequence: TGTGCCAGCTGGGACTTGAACACCGGGGAGCTGTTTTTT.

This clonotype was recorded a few times. The V gene is TRBV7-8, the J gene TRBJ2-1; TRBD1 matches at 8 bases. CDR3 length: 16 residues. The V gene's germline CDR1 is SGHVS and CDR2 FQNEAQ. The V and J ends lost 7 bases and 4 bases, in that order; junction bases with no gene match: 12. CDR3 DNA: TGTGCCAGCACCGAACTCGGACAGGGAGGATACAATGAGCAGTTCTTC. Translating it yields CASTELGQGGYNEQFF.

The rearrangement links TRBV9 to TRBJ2-1; D possibly matches TRBD1 or TRBD2 (5 bases each). The V and J ends lost 0 bases and 2 bases respectively, with 12 bases between them. The CDR3 contains 16 residues. Germline V lookup: CDR1 SGDLS, CDR2 YYNGEE. The CDR3 nucleotides are TGTGCCAGCAGCGTAGGAGGGCAGGGCACCTACAATGAGCAGTTCTTC. This gives the protein CASSVGGQGTYNEQFF.

The rearrangement links TRBV21-1 to TRBJ1-2; TRBD1 is taken as the D call from the table, unchecked against the DNA. TRBV21-1 is annotated as a pseudogene. The CDR3 spans 17 residues. This CDR3 is CASSPLGYGGPVGGYTF. The CDR3 DNA sequence: TGTGCCAGCAGCCCCCTCGGGTATGGGGGCCCCGTTGGTGGCTACACCTTC.

This clonotype was observed at least ten times. This rearrangement joins TRBV15 to TRBJ2-7, with D possibly being TRBD1 (5 bases). Germline CDR1 and CDR2: LNHNV and YYDKDF (reference sequence). Between the trimmed V and J ends, which lost 3 bases and 0 bases, there was a span of 6 bases. The CDR3 spans 13 residues. The CDR3 spells CATSSRVSYEQYF. CDR3 coding DNA: TGTGCCACCAGCAGCAGGGTCTCCTACGAGCAGTACTTC.

The CDR3 DNA reads as TGTGCCAGCAGCGCCCCGAGGACAGGGGGAGAAGCTTTCTTT. This encodes CASSAPRTGGEAFF. The genes are TRBV11-2 and TRBJ1-1; 10 positions match TRBD1. Germline V gene sequence: CDR1 SGHAT, CDR2 FQNNGV. The V gene end was trimmed by 5 bases and the J gene end by 8 bases; junction bases not matched to a gene: 8. This CDR3 has 14 amino acids.

The V gene is TRBV6-5, the J gene TRBJ1-6; no firm D call. The CDR3 length is 15 residues. V was clipped by 2 bases and J by 10 bases, with 15 bases between them. The V gene's germline CDR1 is MNHEY and CDR2 SVGAGI. CDR3 coding DNA: TGTGCCAGCAGTTACGGCCCGAGAACCTTATCACCCCTCCACTTT. It translates to CASSYGPRTLSPLHF.

The rearrangement links TRBV5-4 to TRBJ2-7; D tentatively fits TRBD1 or TRBD2 (5 bases each). The V gene's germline CDR1 is SGHNT and CDR2 YYREEE (reference sequence). The CDR3 runs to 14 residues. V lost 4 bases and J 4 bases, leaving 15 bases between the germline ends. CDR3 loop: CASSTPGPPYEQYF. CDR3 coding DNA: TGTGCCAGCAGCACCCCGGGACCACCATACGAGCAGTACTTC.

The gene calls are TRBV2 and TRBJ2-7; D is possibly TRBD1 (5 bases). CDR1 and CDR2 from the germline V gene are SNHLY and FYNNEI. The CDR3 covers 13 residues. Deletions cut 5 bases from V and 5 bases from J, with 13 bases between. The CDR3 loop is CASSYRYGHEQYF. The CDR3 DNA reads as TGTGCCAGCAGTTACAGGTACGGCCACGAGCAGTACTTC.

The chain links TRBV5-1 to TRBJ2-2; 11 nucleotides agree with TRBD2. V gave up 4 bases and J gave up 6 bases; unmatched junction bases: 8. Germline V gives CDR1 SGHRS, CDR2 YFSETQ. This CDR3 contains 16 residues. This CDR3 reads CASSLLAGASAGELFF. The CDR3 nucleotides read TGCGCCAGCAGCCTACTAGCGGGGGCCTCAGCCGGGGAGCTGTTTTTT.

This rearrangement joins TRBV20-1 to TRBJ1-1; D ambiguous. Trimming took 2 bases from V and 7 from J, leaving 20 bases between them. Germline CDR1 DFQATT, CDR2 SNEGSKA (reference sequence). CDR3 length: 15 residues. The CDR3 DNA reads TGCAGTGCTAGACCTATATCCCCCTTGAGAGATGAAGCTTTCTTT. Its protein is CSARPISPLRDEAFF.

V gene TRBV12-3 or TRBV12-4 combines with J gene TRBJ1-1; 7 nucleotides line up with TRBD1. The V and J ends lost 6 bases and 0 bases, in that order; junction bases with no gene match: 7. The CDR3 extends over 15 amino acids. The CDR3 sequence is CASSTGQYMNTEAFF. As DNA, the CDR3 is TGTGCCAGCAGCACGGGACAGTACATGAACACTGAAGCTTTCTTT.

This rearrangement joins TRBV7-9 to TRBJ2-7; D is perhaps TRBD1 (6 bases). CDR1 is SEHNR, CDR2 FQNEAQ, per germline (reference sequence). Trimming stripped 4 bases from V and 2 bases from J, with 15 bases between. The CDR3 has 15 residues. CDR3 in DNA: TGTGCCAGCAGCTCGAACAGGGTCCAACCCTACGAGCAGTACTTC. Protein: CASSSNRVQPYEQYF.

This clonotype has just a few counts. The chain carries TRBV29-1 and TRBJ2-1; 11 bases are shared with TRBD1. From germline, CDR1 is SQVTM and CDR2 ANQGSEA. The CDR3 contains 14 residues. Trimming took 7 bases from V and 7 from J; bases not matched to a gene: 9. The CDR3 DNA is TGCAGCGCAGGGACAGGGGGAGAGGGAAATGAGCAGTTCTTC. It is translated as CSAGTGGEGNEQFF.

In this sample, this clonotype turned up many times. The chain joins TRBV7-9 to TRBJ2-2; TRBD2 agrees at 11 bases. Germline trimming cut 4 bases from V and 2 bases from J; bases unmatched to any gene: 12. CDR1 is SEHNR, CDR2 FQNEAQ, per germline (reference sequence). The CDR3 spans 19 residues. The CDR3 nucleotides are TGTGCCAGCAGCTCGACTAGCGGGATCGGGGGCCTTAACACCGGGGAGCTGTTTTTT. Amino acids: CASSSTSGIGGLNTGELFF.

This clonotype occurred a few times. This chain uses TRBV5-1 with TRBJ2-5, with D perhaps matching TRBD1 (6 bases). Germline V gene sequence: CDR1 SGHRS, CDR2 YFSETQ. Trimming pared 0 bases from V and 3 bases from J, leaving 12 bases between. This CDR3 spans 15 amino acids. Here the CDR3 reads CASSLDVAGEETQYF. The CDR3 bases are TGCGCCAGCAGCTTGGATGTAGCAGGGGAAGAGACCCAGTACTTC.

This clonotype was found a few times. V is TRBV9 and J is TRBJ2-3; 7 nucleotides align to TRBD2. There are 16 residues in the CDR3. The V and J ends lost 4 bases and 2 bases, in that order; junction bases with no gene match: 10. Germline CDR1 is SGDLS and CDR2 is YYNGEE. This CDR3 reads CASSHPSAGNTDTQYF. CDR3 sequence (DNA): TGTGCCAGCAGCCACCCATCAGCGGGGAACACAGATACGCAGTATTTT.

The rearrangement links TRBV12-5 to TRBJ1-2, with 8 positions matching TRBD1. Germline assignment: CDR1 LGHNT and CDR2 FRNRAP. Germline trimming cut 1 base from V and 6 bases from J; bases unmatched to any gene: 4. This CDR3 comprises 14 residues. The CDR3 spells CASGLGQGANGYTF. DNA of the CDR3: TGTGCTAGTGGTTTGGGCCAGGGGGCGAATGGCTACACCTTC. The full variable domain, completed using reference TRBV12-5 and TRBJ1-2, is DARVTQTPRHKVTEMGQEVTMRCQPILGHNTVFWYRQTMMQGLELLAYFRNRAPLDDSGMPKDRFSAEMPDATLATLKIQPSEPRDSAVYFCASGLGQGANGYTFGSGTRLTVV.

V gene TRBV27 combines with J gene TRBJ2-7, with D perhaps TRBD1 or TRBD2 (5 bases each). This CDR3 has 14 amino acids. Trimming took 3 bases from V and 6 from J, leaving 15 bases between them. Germline V gene sequence: CDR1 MNHEY, CDR2 SMNVEV (reference sequence). CDR3 bases: TGTGCCAGCAGTTTTGTGCGGATTGGGGGCGAGCAGTACTTC. This codes for CASSFVRIGGEQYF.

J is TRBJ2-3 and V is TRBV19; unclear D gene. Between the trimmed V and J ends, which lost 0 bases and 3 bases, there was a span of 7 bases. Germline CDR1 LNHDA, CDR2 SQIVND (reference sequence). This CDR3 region has 14 residues. The CDR3 region has the DNA TGTGCCAGTAGTATAGACAAGGGTACAGATACGCAGTATTTT. This sequence encodes CASSIDKGTDTQYF. Full variable domain (remainder filled in from reference TRBV19 and TRBJ2-3): DGGITQSPKYLFRKEGQNVTLSCEQNLNHDAMYWYRQDPGQGLRLIYYSQIVNDFQKGDIAEGYSVSREKKESFPLTVTSAQKNPTAFYLCASSIDKGTDTQYFGPGTRLTVL.

The chain links TRBV30 to TRBJ2-2; the D call may be TRBD1 or TRBD2 (5 bases each). V shed 7 bases and J shed 6 bases, with 12 bases lying between them. The CDR3 contains 12 residues. Germline V lookup: CDR1 GTSNPN, CDR2 SVGIG (reference sequence). The CDR3 coding sequence is TGTGCCTTGGAAGGGGAGTCCGGGGAGCTGTTTTTT. Translating it yields CALEGESGELFF.

This clonotype has a handful of counts. This rearrangement joins TRBV7-2 to TRBJ2-5; TRBD2 might be the D (5 bases). CDR1 SGHTA and CDR2 FQGNSA come from the germline V gene. The CDR3 length is 15 residues. V dropped 2 bases and J dropped 2 bases, with 12 bases sitting between them. The CDR3 spells CASSLYGREQETQYF. CDR3 coding DNA: TGTGCCAGCAGCTTATACGGAAGGGAGCAAGAGACCCAGTACTTC. Complete variable domain (other parts from reference TRBV7-2 and TRBJ2-5): GAGVSQSPSNKVTEKGKDVELRCDPISGHTALYWYRQSLGQGLEFLIYFQGNSAPDKSGLPSDRFSAERTGGSVSTLTIQRTQQEDSAVYLCASSLYGREQETQYFGPGTRLLVL.